The rows below give T cell receptor beta chains drawn from one sample of a study of radiotherapy plus CTLA-4 blockade in lung cancer. Data came from immunoSEQ multiplex PCR; TCRdb stores just in-frame clones and leaves some out. The sample has 65,000 to 90,000 clones, around 87% seen once. This specimen was peripheral blood, taken from a patient treated with radiotherapy plus ipilimumab. The receptors derive from a human donor with non-small cell lung cancer who had stable disease on radiotherapy plus ipilimumab. CDR3s include the opening cysteine and the closing phenylalanine or tryptophan.

v_gene	CDR3aa
TRBV29-1	CSVSPTAGTGDEAFF
TRBV14	CASSQFLRGPYGQFF
TRBV6-1	CASSDRGRAVGEKLFF
TRBV29-1	CSGGESDYNEQFF
TRBV6-4	CASSHPGLGLYEQYF
TRBV28	CASSINYGYTF
TRBV6-4	CASSRDNANTGELFF
TRBV19	CASSTKEIRLAGALYNEQFF
TRBV6-5	CATLRGARNTEAFF
TRBV19	CASSKGTAQETQYF
TRBV9	CASSVDNEQFF
TRBV5-1	CASSLTPGQGGSPLHF
TRBV2	CASSGRDSKETQYF
TRBV27	CASSLFGVGSTGELFF
TRBV7-2	CASSPALPGSLGYTF
TRBV27	CASSGDLRTEAFF
TRBV4-1	CASSQSYLSVGDGTEAFF
TRBV19	CASSIWSGQQFF
TRBV7-9	CASSLRPGAGELFF
TRBV30	CAWTPPPGGSRSNYGYTF
TRBV2	CASSVGAGSGANVLTF
TRBV6-5	CASGSLGGTDTQYF
TRBV10-2	CASTGGPNTEAFF
TRBV19	CASRRDFRDSYEQYF
TRBV5-1	CASTTNGNSPLHF
TRBV7-9	CASSFGRSSYNEQFF
TRBV7-3	CASSLAPGTDTQYF
TRBV28	CASSPPGLNTEAFF
TRBV2	CASSDSGTVNEQFF
TRBV7-3	CASSRQASYEQYF
TRBV12-5	CASGRDTTYEQYF
TRBV5-1	CASSYTGGWGTGELFF
TRBV29-1	CSGNRGNTGELFF
TRBV5-5	CASSLGQGFRNEQYF
TRBV4-2	CASSARISGGATSYEQYF
TRBV27	CASSLTSSGANVLTF
TRBV11-1	CASSPRLYNEQFF
TRBV1	CTSSPAPGTSASDTQYF
TRBV4-2	CASSQKPWARGLNQPQHF
TRBV15	CATSSRQGGGDQPQHF
TRBV7-9	CASRGGGQGMTGELFF